Listed below are T cell receptor beta chains from one sample, sequenced in a study of T cell responses to AZD1222 COVID-19 vaccine. The data were produced by immunoSEQ multiplex PCR, yet TCRdb's version contains in-frame clones alone and is incomplete. The sample lists 90,000 to 130,000 clones, about 80% occurring once. Material: peripheral blood, obtained on day 0 of AZD1222 vaccination. The receptors come from an adult in good health. CDR3s include the opening cysteine and the closing phenylalanine or tryptophan. D genes are given only for firm matches. The size entry is marked missing in some rows and otherwise reads once, few, many or a size class.

V gene	J gene	D gene	clone size	CDR3 length	CDR3 protein	CDR3 DNA
TRBV18	TRBJ1-5	TRBD1	.	16	CASSPPGQGYNQPQHF	TGTGCCAGCTCACCGCCGGGACAGGGTTACAATCAGCCCCAGCATTTT
TRBV3-1/TRBV3-2	TRBJ1-5	.	.	14	CASSLGVTHQPQHF	TGTGCCAGCAGCCTTGGGGTAACACATCAGCCCCAGCATTTT
TRBV5-1	TRBJ2-2	TRBD1	.	15	CASEQGAVGTGELFF	TGCGCCAGCGAACAGGGGGCCGTTGGGACCGGGGAGCTGTTTTTT
TRBV7-2	TRBJ1-1	.	.	12	CASRPGVTEAFF	TGTGCCAGCCGCCCCGGTGTAACTGAAGCTTTCTTT
TRBV28	TRBJ2-7	.	.	15	CASSSPARRYYEQYF	TGTGCCAGCAGTTCCCCGGCCCGGAGGTACTACGAGCAGTACTTC
TRBV6-5	TRBJ2-1	.	.	13	CASSYYGRNEQFF	TGTGCCAGCAGTTACTATGGCAGAAATGAGCAGTTCTTC
TRBV2	TRBJ1-5	.	.	15	CASSEKGVGGVPQHF	TGTGCCAGCAGTGAAAAGGGAGTGGGGGGGGTGCCCCAGCATTTT
TRBV5-4	TRBJ1-1	TRBD1	.	16	CASGSGGTAGGTEAFF	TGTGCCAGCGGCTCGGGGGGGACAGCCGGGGGCACTGAAGCTTTCTTT
TRBV7-8	TRBJ1-6	.	once	16	CASSSRDSPPNSPLHF	TGTGCCAGCAGCTCTCGGGACTCTCCCCCAAATTCACCCCTCCACTTT
TRBV6-5	TRBJ1-4	.	.	15	CASSYSRHINEKLFF	TGTGCCAGCAGTTACTCCCGACATATTAATGAAAAACTGTTTTTT
TRBV7-3	TRBJ2-3	.	.	13	CASSLNRKDTQYF	TGTGCCAGCAGCTTAAATCGAAAGGATACGCAGTATTTT
TRBV5-1	TRBJ1-2	.	once	13	CASRPGTLYGYTF	TGCGCCAGCAGGCCTGGGACACTATATGGCTACACCTTC
TRBV28	TRBJ2-7	.	once	15	CASSLSGGRGYEQYF	TGTGCCAGCAGCCTTTCGGGGGGCAGGGGCTACGAGCAGTACTTC
TRBV29-1	TRBJ2-1	TRBD2	.	13	CSVEAGVSGEQFF	TGCAGCGTTGAGGCGGGGGTGTCGGGTGAGCAGTTCTTC
TRBV4-2	TRBJ2-7	.	once	16	CASSQDGLSVTYEQYF	TGTGCCAGCAGCCAAGACGGCCTTTCGGTTACCTACGAGCAGTACTTC
TRBV27	TRBJ1-6	TRBD1	few	15	CASNLVGTGGSPLHF	TGTGCCAGCAATTTGGTAGGGACAGGGGGTTCACCCCTCCACTTT
TRBV30	TRBJ2-5	.	.	12	CAWSRVQETQYF	TGTGCCTGGAGCAGGGTTCAAGAGACCCAGTACTTC
TRBV5-1	TRBJ2-7	.	few	13	CASRAEGSYEQYF	TGCGCCAGCAGGGCCGAGGGGAGTTACGAGCAGTACTTC
TRBV24-1	TRBJ2-1	TRBD1	.	16	CATSDADRGLHNEQFF	TGTGCCACCAGTGATGCAGACAGGGGGCTACACAATGAGCAGTTCTTC
TRBV6-5	TRBJ2-7	TRBD1	.	14	CASRPGTASYEQYF	TGTGCCAGCAGGCCCGGGACAGCTTCCTACGAGCAGTACTTC
TRBV10-3	TRBJ2-5	.	.	13	CAISLTGMETQYF	TGTGCCATCAGCCTAACAGGGATGGAGACCCAGTACTTC
TRBV5-1	TRBJ2-3	TRBD2	few	16	CASSATPGLGSDTQYF	TGCGCCAGCAGCGCTACCCCGGGACTAGGGTCAGATACGCAGTATTTT
TRBV29-1	TRBJ2-5	TRBD2	.	15	CSVAGGTTRQETQYF	TGCAGCGTGGCCGGCGGGACTACTCGCCAAGAGACCCAGTACTTC
TRBV28	TRBJ2-1	TRBD2	few	15	CASSATSGAYNEQFF	TGTGCCAGCAGCGCTACTAGCGGGGCCTACAATGAGCAGTTCTTC
TRBV6-4	TRBJ1-6	TRBD1	.	16	CASSEGTAAFHSPLHF	TGTGCCAGCAGTGAAGGGACAGCTGCCTTTCACTCACCCCTCCACTTT
TRBV18	TRBJ2-7	.	.	14	CASSLLDGTYEQYF	TGTGCCAGCTCACTTCTGGACGGGACCTACGAGCAGTACTTC
TRBV7-8	TRBJ2-7	.	.	16	CASSLGRRGQTYEQYF	TGTGCCAGCAGCTTAGGTAGAAGAGGACAGACCTACGAGCAGTACTTC
TRBV5-1	TRBJ1-5	.	.	14	CASSLGQDNQPQHF	TGCGCCAGCAGCCTCGGACAAGACAATCAGCCCCAGCATTTT
TRBV19	TRBJ1-2	TRBD1	.	13	CASTDRATYGYTF	TGTGCCAGTACGGACAGGGCTACCTATGGCTACACCTTC
TRBV2	TRBJ2-7	.	.	14	CASSLAGWNYEQYF	TGTGCCAGCAGTCTCGCGGGATGGAACTACGAGCAGTACTTC
TRBV6-1	TRBJ2-5	TRBD1	.	16	CASSERDRGFEETQYF	TGTGCCAGCAGTGAAAGGGACAGGGGTTTCGAAGAGACCCAGTACTTC
TRBV7-2	TRBJ1-1	TRBD1	.	15	CASSSRTGGNTEAFF	TGTGCCAGCAGCTCCCGGACAGGGGGGAACACTGAAGCTTTCTTT
TRBV5-5	TRBJ1-5	.	.	15	CASSPQERLNQPQHF	TGTGCCAGCAGCCCCCAGGAAAGGCTCAATCAGCCCCAGCATTTT
TRBV5-1	TRBJ1-1	.	.	15	CASSLTLAMNTEAFF	TGCGCCAGCAGCTTGACGTTGGCGATGAACACTGAAGCTTTCTTT
TRBV7-9	TRBJ1-4	.	.	12	CASSRMREKLFF	TGTGCCAGCAGCCGTATGCGCGAAAAACTGTTTTTT
TRBV28	TRBJ2-6	TRBD1	.	15	CASSGQGSGANVLTF	TGTGCCAGCAGTGGACAGGGCTCTGGGGCCAACGTCCTGACTTTC
TRBV11-2	TRBJ1-2	TRBD1	.	13	CASRPTGAPGYTF	TGTGCCAGCAGACCTACAGGGGCTCCTGGCTACACCTTC
TRBV19	TRBJ2-2	.	.	14	CASSIGQNTGELFF	TGTGCCAGTAGTATAGGGCAGAACACCGGGGAGCTGTTTTTT
TRBV7-9	TRBJ1-5	TRBD1	.	16	CASSPNHGTENQPQHF	TGTGCCAGCAGCCCAAATCATGGGACAGAGAATCAGCCCCAGCATTTT
TRBV9	TRBJ1-1	.	few	17	CASSVGGVGFENTEAFF	TGTGCCAGCAGCGTAGGGGGGGTCGGGTTTGAGAACACTGAAGCTTTCTTT
TRBV4-3	TRBJ1-2	.	.	15	CASSQGWATSYGYTF	TGCGCCAGCAGCCAAGGTTGGGCTACGAGCTATGGCTACACCTTC
TRBV6-5	TRBJ1-5	.	.	14	CASSIQGLGQPQHF	TGTGCCAGCAGTATACAGGGCCTAGGGCAGCCCCAGCATTTT
TRBV14	TRBJ2-2	.	.	14	CASSQEGGTGELFF	TGTGCCAGCAGCCAAGAGGGAGGCACCGGGGAGCTGTTTTTT
TRBV12-3/TRBV12-4	TRBJ2-2	TRBD1	.	13	CATRTGGNGELFF	TGTGCCACCCGGACAGGGGGGAACGGGGAGCTGTTTTTT
TRBV18	TRBJ2-1	.	.	17	CASSPTQVGGHYNEQFF	TGTGCCAGCTCACCGACGCAGGTTGGCGGTCACTACAATGAGCAGTTCTTC
TRBV6-6	TRBJ1-5	TRBD1	.	14	CASSDYRGLEPQHF	TGTGCCAGCAGTGACTACAGGGGTTTGGAGCCCCAGCATTTT
TRBV3-1/TRBV3-2	TRBJ2-5	.	.	14	CASSLTSGGETQYF	TGTGCCAGCAGCCTTACGTCCGGGGGCGAGACCCAGTACTTC
TRBV6-5	TRBJ2-2	.	.	13	CASRLGNTGELFF	TGTGCCAGCAGATTAGGGAACACCGGGGAGCTGTTTTTT